One sample yielded the 15 T cell receptor beta chains listed below, sequenced in a study of T cell responses to AZD1222 COVID-19 vaccine. Clones were sequenced by immunoSEQ multiplex PCR, and TCRdb holds only the in-frame ones, with some missing. Among about 100,000 clones listed, about 86% were seen once. Sequenced material: peripheral blood, taken on day 0 of AZD1222 vaccination. The receptors were gathered from an adult in good health.

The chain is built from TRBV20-1 and TRBJ2-5; TRBD2 agrees at 7 bases. The CDR3 is made up of 13 amino acids. Trimming cost V 3 bases and J 3 bases; bases outside gene matches: 4. CDR1 and CDR2 (germline): DFQATT, SNEGSKA (reference sequence). The CDR3: CSASPSGEETQYF. In DNA, the CDR3 is TGCAGTGCTAGTCCCAGCGGGGAAGAGACCCAGTACTTC.

This sequence joins TRBV7-7 and TRBJ2-7; tentatively, D is TRBD1 or TRBD2 (5 bases each). Trimming took off 5 bases at V and 5 bases at J, with 19 bases between the two ends. This CDR3 contains 15 residues. The germline V gene has CDR1 SSHAT and CDR2 FNYEAQ (reference sequence). The CDR3 DNA follows: TGTGCCAGCAGCCAGGGCCCAAACGGGGTCCACGAGCAGTACTTC. This translates into CASSQGPNGVHEQYF.

This chain joins TRBV10-3 and TRBJ1-1, with D possibly TRBD1 on 6 matching bases. Trimming shortened V by 4 bases and J by 5 bases, and 11 bases separated the two germline ends. The CDR3 is 13 residues long. Germline V lookup: CDR1 ENHRY, CDR2 SYGVKD. In nucleotides, the CDR3 is TGTGCCATCAGTGTGGAGGGGGGGACTGAAGCTTTCTTT. Translated, it gives CAISVEGGTEAFF.

The rearrangement joins TRBV5-1 to TRBJ1-1, with 8 bases matching TRBD1. Germline CDR1 is SGHRS and CDR2 is YFSETQ. The CDR3 is 17 amino acids. J lost 4 bases, V lost 4 bases, and 15 bases had no gene match. CDR3 sequence (DNA): TGCGCCAGCAGCCCCACCCTAGGACAGGGCCAGAGCACTGAAGCTTTCTTT. It codes for CASSPTLGQGQSTEAFF.

J is TRBJ1-2 and V is TRBV27; D is perhaps TRBD1 (5 bases). Germline loops: CDR1 MNHEY, CDR2 SMNVEV (reference sequence). Trimming pared 2 bases from V and 0 bases from J, leaving 10 bases between. CDR3 size: 15 residues. CDR3 bases: TGTGCCAGCAGTTTAGGGGACGGGACTAACTATGGCTACACCTTC. Translating it yields CASSLGDGTNYGYTF.

In its sample, this clone was seen once. The chain combines TRBV7-9 with TRBJ2-2, with 10 bases fitting TRBD2. CDR1 and CDR2 from the germline V gene are SEHNR and FQNEAQ (reference sequence). This CDR3 has 15 amino acids. V lost 7 bases to trimming and J lost 2 bases; unmatched junction nucleotides: 4. The CDR3, as DNA: TGTGCCAGCACCGGACTAGCGGAAAACACCGGGGAGCTGTTTTTT. Its protein is CASTGLAENTGELFF.

V is TRBV30 and J is TRBJ1-5; 8 bases agree with TRBD1. The CDR3 extends over 14 amino acids. The germline CDR1 and CDR2 sequences are GTSNPN and SVGIG (reference sequence). The J segment lost 6 bases and the V segment lost 0 bases, leaving 4 bases of the junction unmatched. As DNA, the CDR3 is TGTGCCTGGAGTGTAGGGACAGGAAGTCAGCCCCAGCATTTT. It yields the protein CAWSVGTGSQPQHF.

The V and J genes are TRBV19 and TRBJ2-7, with 14 bases identical to TRBD2. Germline CDR1 LNHDA, CDR2 SQIVND (reference sequence). The CDR3 has 16 amino acids. Germline trimming cut 5 bases from V and 5 bases from J; bases unmatched to any gene: 8. CDR3 DNA: TGTGCCAGTAGTCCGGGGACTAGCGGGAGTATGAACGAGCAGTACTTC. Its protein is CASSPGTSGSMNEQYF. Full variable domain (remainder filled in from reference TRBV19 and TRBJ2-7): DGGITQSPKYLFRKEGQNVTLSCEQNLNHDAMYWYRQDPGQGLRLIYYSQIVNDFQKGDIAEGYSVSREKKESFPLTVTSAQKNPTAFYLCASSPGTSGSMNEQYFGPGTRLTVT.

This chain links TRBV3-1 (or the pseudogene TRBV3-2) with TRBJ2-7, with 9 positions matching TRBD2. The CDR3 consists of 16 residues. The V gene end was trimmed by 1 base and the J gene end by 4 bases; junction bases not matched to a gene: 8. From germline, CDR1 is LGHDT and CDR2 YNNKEL (reference sequence). CDR3 sequence: CASSQGAGGGPYEQYF. The DNA for the CDR3 is TGTGCCAGCAGCCAAGGGGCGGGAGGGGGCCCTTACGAGCAGTACTTC.

The genes are TRBV4-2 and TRBJ1-4; D might be TRBD1 (5 bases). Germline V gene sequence: CDR1 LGHNA, CDR2 YNFKEQ. This CDR3 has 17 residues. The ends were cut back, 4 bases at V and 2 bases at J, with 17 bases in the middle. This chain's CDR3 is CASSRGDVRGTNEKLFF. In DNA, the CDR3 is TGTGCCAGCAGCCGAGGGGACGTTCGAGGGACTAATGAAAAACTGTTTTTT.

This clone was observed once. The chain employs TRBV4-2 and TRBJ2-7; TRBD1 or TRBD2 may be the D gene (5 bases each). This CDR3 has 15 amino acids. Trimming removed 4 bases at V and 0 bases at J, with 13 bases between. The V gene's germline CDR1 is LGHNA and CDR2 YNFKEQ. In DNA form, the CDR3 reads TGTGCCAGCAGCCGAGCCTACGGGACCTCCTACGAGCAGTACTTC. Its translation is CASSRAYGTSYEQYF.

The chain uses TRBV7-9 and TRBJ2-3; possible D gene TRBD1, 5 bases. Trimming pared 1 base from V and 4 bases from J, leaving 9 bases between. This CDR3 region has 14 residues. The V gene's germline CDR1 is SEHNR and CDR2 FQNEAQ (reference sequence). The CDR3 sequence: CASSLVQGSDTQYF. CDR3 sequence (DNA): TGTGCCAGCAGCTTAGTTCAGGGATCAGATACGCAGTATTTT. The entire variable domain, with the rest obtained from reference TRBV7-9 and TRBJ2-3, is as follows: DTGVSQNPRHKITKRGQNVTFRCDPISEHNRLYWYRQTLGQGPEFLTYFQNEAQLEKSRLLSDRFSAERPKGSFSTLEIQRTEQGDSAMYLCASSLVQGSDTQYFGPGTRLTVL.

The CDR3 sequence is CAWRLRGPNEKLFF. The CDR3 bases are TGTGCCTGGAGGTTGAGGGGGCCTAATGAAAAACTGTTTTTT. The rearrangement uses TRBV30 and TRBJ1-4; 7 bases line up with TRBD1. Looked up from germline, CDR1 is GTSNPN and CDR2 is SVGIG (reference sequence). Trimming took 3 bases from V and 3 from J; bases not matched to a gene: 4. The CDR3 contains 14 residues.

This clone is a singleton in its sample. The chain uses TRBV27 and TRBJ1-2, with D possibly being TRBD1 (5 bases). Germline CDR1 is MNHEY and CDR2 is SMNVEV (reference sequence). The CDR3 spans 16 residues. The V end lost 1 base, the J end lost 4 bases, and 16 bases lay between the germline ends. The CDR3 bases are TGTGCCAGCAGTTTATTTCAGGCGGGGCCACCCTATGGCTACACCTTC. Encoded protein: CASSLFQAGPPYGYTF.

This clone appeared once. The chain couples TRBV6-2 or TRBV6-3 to TRBJ1-1, with no clear D. The CDR3 consists of 15 residues. Germline V gives CDR1 MNHEY, CDR2 SVGEGT. V was cut by 6 bases and J by 2 bases, with 16 bases left in between. The CDR3 nucleotides are TGTGCCAGCAGCGCAGCGGGCAGTTTCAACACTGAAGCTTTCTTT. It translates to CASSAAGSFNTEAFF.